The rows below give T cell receptor beta chains drawn from one sample of a study of blood T cell repertoires in COVID-19. Sequencing used immunoSEQ multiplex PCR; TCRdb keeps in-frame clones, though not all of them. Of 200,000 to 250,000 clones in the sample, 70% to 85% were seen once. The sample taken for sequencing was PBMCs or T cells enriched from blood (not recorded which). The receptor source for this set is a woman aged 60 to 75 who had recovered from COVID-19. Each CDR3 is given with its conserved first and last residue. A D gene is named only where the DNA matches it firmly. Rows may omit the clone size; those that give it use once, few, many or a size class.

TRBV6-2/TRBV6-3	TRBD2	-	TRBJ2-5	TGTGCCAGCAGCCTCCGGACGAGGCTAGCGGGGACGGAGACCCAGTACTTC	CASSLRTRLAGTETQYF
TRBV20-1	TRBD2	-	TRBJ2-1	TGCGTCGGGGGGAGATACAATGAGCAGTTCTTC	CVGGRYNEQFF
TRBV4-2	TRBD1	-	TRBJ2-7	TGTGCCAGCAGCCAAGGAAAGGGGGCGTCCTACGAGCAGTACTTC	CASSQGKGASYEQYF
TRBV4-3	-	-	TRBJ1-6	TGCGCCAGCAGCCTTGGGGGGGCGACGGATAATTCACCCCTCCACTTT	CASSLGGATDNSPLHF
TRBV6-5	-	-	TRBJ2-3	TGTGCCAGCAGTCAGAGGGACTCAGCCACAGATACGCAGTATTTT	CASSQRDSATDTQYF
TRBV3-1/TRBV3-2	TRBD1	-	TRBJ1-2	TGTGCCAGCAGCCAAGAGGACAGGCTGGATCGATACACCTTC	CASSQEDRLDRYTF
TRBV18	-	few	TRBJ1-3	TGTGCCAGCTCACCAAGTGCGGCCTCTGGAAACACCATATATTTT	CASSPSAASGNTIYF
TRBV7-6	-	-	TRBJ1-1	TGTGCCAGCAGTTCGACAGTGAACACTGAAGCTTTCTTT	CASSSTVNTEAFF
TRBV9	-	-	TRBJ2-2	TGTGCCAGCAGCGTAGTTGGTCAAACTAGGGGGGAGCTGTTTTTT	CASSVVGQTRGELFF
TRBV16	-	once	TRBJ2-7	TGTGCCAGCAGCCAAGTCAGACAGGCGAGCGAGCAGTACTTC	CASSQVRQASEQYF
TRBV5-1	TRBD2	-	TRBJ2-3	TGCGCCAGCAGCTTGACCCTAGCGGGAACCACAGATACGCAGTATTTT	CASSLTLAGTTDTQYF
TRBV19	TRBD1	-	TRBJ1-5	TGTGCCAGTAAAGGAACGCAGGGGGCGAGCAATCAGCCCCAGCATTTT	CASKGTQGASNQPQHF
TRBV18	-	-	TRBJ1-3	TGTGCCAGCTCACAGACTCCGAGCTCTGGAAACACCATATATTTT	CASSQTPSSGNTIYF
TRBV5-8	TRBD2	-	TRBJ2-1	TGTGCCAGCAGGCGCGGGGGAGGTAGCCACAATGAGCAGTTCTTC	CASRRGGGSHNEQFF
TRBV29-1	-	-	TRBJ1-2	TGCAGCGTTGAAAAAACAGGGAATGGCTACACCTTC	CSVEKTGNGYTF
TRBV7-6	-	-	TRBJ1-6	TGTGCCAGCAGCAGAGGTTCAGGGTTTAATTCACCCCTCCACTTT	CASSRGSGFNSPLHF
TRBV4-1	TRBD2	-	TRBJ2-3	TGCGCCAGCAGCGATAATGGACTAGCGGGAGGGAGGGATACGCAGTATTTT	CASSDNGLAGGRDTQYF
TRBV11-2	-	-	TRBJ2-5	TGTGCCAGCAGCCCATTCGCAGGGTTCCAAGAGACCCAGTACTTC	CASSPFAGFQETQYF
TRBV5-1	TRBD2	-	TRBJ2-5	TGCGCCAGCAGCTTGGCACTAGCGGGAAGGGAGACCCAGTACTTC	CASSLALAGRETQYF
TRBV10-1	-	-	TRBJ2-2	TGCGCCAGCAGCGGTGCGAACACCGGGGAGCTGTTTTTT	CASSGANTGELFF
TRBV4-1	TRBD2	-	TRBJ2-5	TGCGCCAGCAGCCAAGGCGGGACTATACAAGAGACCCAGTACTTC	CASSQGGTIQETQYF
TRBV5-1	-	few	TRBJ1-1	TGCGCCAGCAGCTTGGCCATGGGGGGCACTGAAGCTTTCTTT	CASSLAMGGTEAFF
TRBV6-2/TRBV6-3	-	-	TRBJ1-5	TGTGCCAGCAGTTATTTATCCAGCAATCAGCCCCAGCATTTT	CASSYLSSNQPQHF
TRBV19	-	-	TRBJ2-3	TGTGCCAGTAGTACCGGGACTCCGCAGTATTTT	CASSTGTPQYF
TRBV18	-	-	TRBJ1-5	TGTGCCAGCTCACGGAACAGGGATGATCAGCCCCAGCATTTT	CASSRNRDDQPQHF
TRBV5-1	TRBD2	-	TRBJ2-5	TGCGCCAGCAGCTCAATGTTGACTAGCGGGGGCCAAGAGACCCAGTACTTC	CASSSMLTSGGQETQYF
TRBV7-6	TRBD1	-	TRBJ1-4	TGTGCCAGCAGCCCAGACAGGGTCATAAGTGAAAAACTGTTTTTT	CASSPDRVISEKLFF
TRBV7-9	-	once	TRBJ2-5	TGTGCCAGCAGCTTCTCGGGGACTCCGATAGAGACCCAGTACTTC	CASSFSGTPIETQYF
TRBV6-4	TRBD2	-	TRBJ2-7	TGTGCCAGCAGTGACTCGGGGCAGCGGGATTTGGGATGCCACGAGCAGTACTTC	CASSDSGQRDLGCHEQYF
TRBV7-9	-	-	TRBJ2-7	TGTGCCAGCAGCTTATCTTCCGAGCAGTACTTC	CASSLSSEQYF
TRBV12-5	TRBD1	once	TRBJ1-2	TGTGCTAGTGGTTTACCACAGGGGACCGTCCTCTATGGCTACACCTTC	CASGLPQGTVLYGYTF
TRBV7-9	-	-	TRBJ2-7	TGTGCCAGCAGCTTAAGCACAGGACGGCAGTACGAGCAGTACTTC	CASSLSTGRQYEQYF
TRBV3-1/TRBV3-2	-	-	TRBJ1-6	TGTGCCAGCAGCCAAGATCGCGATTCACCCCTCCACTTT	CASSQDRDSPLHF
TRBV7-9	-	few	TRBJ2-7	TGTGCCAGCAGCTCCCCCGGCTCCTACGAGCAGTACTTC	CASSSPGSYEQYF
TRBV14	-	-	TRBJ2-7	TGTGCCAGCAGCTCGACAGGTTGGGACTACGAGCAGTACTTC	CASSSTGWDYEQYF
TRBV7-2	-	-	TRBJ1-5	TGTGCCAGCAGCAATTTCGGGGACTTCAATCAGCCCCAGCATTTT	CASSNFGDFNQPQHF
TRBV7-2	-	-	TRBJ2-3	TGTGCCAGCAGCTTAAGGGTCGTCGGGGAGTGGGGGCTAGATACGCAGTATTTT	CASSLRVVGEWGLDTQYF
TRBV4-1	-	-	TRBJ2-4	TGCGCCAGCAGCCCCGGGGAGGAGGGGAACATTCAGTACTTC	CASSPGEEGNIQYF
TRBV6-5	-	-	TRBJ1-4	TGTGCCAGCAGACGGGACGCGGGGAATGAAAAACTGTTTTTT	CASRRDAGNEKLFF
TRBV7-8	-	few	TRBJ2-7	TGTGCCAGCAGTTCGGACGGGGGACCTTACGAGCAGTACTTC	CASSSDGGPYEQYF
TRBV7-2	-	few	TRBJ1-6	TGTGCCAGCAGCCTCGCGGGACCGCCAAATTCACCCCTCCACTTT	CASSLAGPPNSPLHF
TRBV19	TRBD2	-	TRBJ2-1	TGTGCCAGCCGCGGGGGACTCGGGGTCAATGAGCAGTTCTTC	CASRGGLGVNEQFF
TRBV6-1	TRBD1	-	TRBJ1-2	TGTGCCAGCAGTGAAGCGGGGGGGACAGGGGGTGAGAATGGCTACACCTTC	CASSEAGGTGGENGYTF
TRBV6-5	-	few	TRBJ1-2	TGTGCCAGCAGATTCCGACAGACTAACTATGGCTACACCTTC	CASRFRQTNYGYTF
TRBV7-9	TRBD1	-	TRBJ2-1	TGTGCCAGCAGCTTTACAGGGGGCAGTGCCCATGAGCAGTTCTTC	CASSFTGGSAHEQFF
TRBV19	-	-	TRBJ1-2	TGTGCCAGTAGCCGGGGGGGTCTTGATGGCTACACCTTC	CASSRGGLDGYTF
TRBV30	-	-	TRBJ1-1	TGTGCCTGGAGTGTATCAGGGGCTGAAGCTTTCTTT	CAWSVSGAEAFF
TRBV19	TRBD1	-	TRBJ2-2	TGTGCCAGTAACCCACAGGGGAGTAGCGGGGAGCTGTTTTTT	CASNPQGSSGELFF
TRBV29-1	-	-	TRBJ1-4	TGCAGCGTTGAACCTGACTATGACGGGGGAACACTGTTTTTT	CSVEPDYDGGTLFF
TRBV12-3/TRBV12-4	-	once	TRBJ2-7	TGTGCCAGCAGTTTTCGGTACGAGCAGTACTTC	CASSFRYEQYF
TRBV11-1	TRBD1	once	TRBJ2-7	TGTGCCAGCAGCCTTAACAGGGGGCGAGGGTCTGACGAGCAGTACTTC	CASSLNRGRGSDEQYF
TRBV23-1	-	few	TRBJ2-7	TGCGCCAGCAGTCAATCCGGGGAACAACCCTACGAGCAGTACTTC	CASSQSGEQPYEQYF